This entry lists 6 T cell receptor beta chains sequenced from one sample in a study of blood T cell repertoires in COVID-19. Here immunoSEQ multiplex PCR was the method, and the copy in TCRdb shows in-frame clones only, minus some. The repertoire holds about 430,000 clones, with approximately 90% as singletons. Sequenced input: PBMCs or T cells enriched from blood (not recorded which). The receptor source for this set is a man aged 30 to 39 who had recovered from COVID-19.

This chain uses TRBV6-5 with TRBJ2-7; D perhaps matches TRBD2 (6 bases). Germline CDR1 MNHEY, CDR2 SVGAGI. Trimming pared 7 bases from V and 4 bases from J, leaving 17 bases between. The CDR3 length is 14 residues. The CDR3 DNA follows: TGTGCCAGCACCGTGGGGCGGGACCGGTACGAGCAGTACTTC. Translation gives CASTVGRDRYEQYF.

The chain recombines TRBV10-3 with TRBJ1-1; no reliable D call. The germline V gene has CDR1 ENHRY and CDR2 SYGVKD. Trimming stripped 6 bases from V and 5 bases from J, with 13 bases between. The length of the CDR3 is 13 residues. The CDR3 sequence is CAISGRGGTEAFF. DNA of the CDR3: TGTGCCATCAGCGGACGGGGTGGGACTGAAGCTTTCTTT.

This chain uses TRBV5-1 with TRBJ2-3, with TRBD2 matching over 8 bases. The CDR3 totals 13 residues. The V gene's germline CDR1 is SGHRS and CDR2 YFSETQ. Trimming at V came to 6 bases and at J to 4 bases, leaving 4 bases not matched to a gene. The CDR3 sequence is CASTAGGPDTQYF. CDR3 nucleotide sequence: TGCGCCAGCACCGCGGGGGGCCCAGATACGCAGTATTTT.

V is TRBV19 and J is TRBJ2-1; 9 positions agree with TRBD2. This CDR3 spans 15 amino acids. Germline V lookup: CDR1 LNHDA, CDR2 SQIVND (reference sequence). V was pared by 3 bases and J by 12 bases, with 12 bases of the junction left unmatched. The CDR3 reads CASSMVGAEAGGQFF. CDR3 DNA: TGTGCCAGTAGTATGGTGGGCGCAGAAGCGGGGGGGCAGTTCTTC.

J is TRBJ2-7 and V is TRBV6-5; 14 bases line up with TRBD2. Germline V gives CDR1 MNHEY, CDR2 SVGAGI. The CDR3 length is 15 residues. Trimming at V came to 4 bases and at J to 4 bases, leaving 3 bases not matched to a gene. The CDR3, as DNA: TGTGCCAGCAGTTCCGGACTAGCGGGAGGATACGAGCAGTACTTC. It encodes CASSSGLAGGYEQYF.

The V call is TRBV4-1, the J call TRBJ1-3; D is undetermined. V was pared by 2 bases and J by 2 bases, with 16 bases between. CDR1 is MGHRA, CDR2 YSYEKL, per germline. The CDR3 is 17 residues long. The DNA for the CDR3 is TGCGCCAGCAGCCAATGGGTTCCGGGTTCTACTGGAAACACCATATATTTT. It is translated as CASSQWVPGSTGNTIYF.